This paragraph covers one TCR beta chain sequence. Its antigen is still unknown. PCR amplification relied on 60 Vbeta primers (plus 13 Jbeta primers). The protocol was immunoSEQ multiplex PCR, while the TCRdb copy is restricted to in-frame clones and leaves out a portion. The sample lists approximately 160,000 clones, 80% to 90% occurring once. These data originate in a study of cytomegalovirus exposure and HLA in healthy donors. CDR3 length: 13 residues. Germline-derived CDR1 and CDR2 are SGHVS and FNYEAQ. The germline V and J ends were trimmed by 3 bases and 4 bases, with 7 bases remaining between them. Points from the study as a whole: Presence/absence analysis assumed near-uniform sequencing depth across donors.

This TCR derives from a girl under 18 in good health and CMV-seropositive. Sequenced sample: PBMCs. This rearrangement joins TRBV7-6 to TRBJ1-3; unclear D gene. CDR3 sequence (DNA): TGTGCCAGCAGCTTCGAGCCGGGAAACACCATATATTTT. Translating gives CASSFEPGNTIYF.